The sequence of this T cell receptor beta chain was determined in a study of spatial heterogeneity in lung cancer. Time point defined: sample taken at primary tumor resection. This clonotype is medium-sized in the sample. Each TCR cDNA molecule bore a unique molecular identifier. In TCRdb, the 5' RACE reads were re-called with MiXCR into one record per CDR3 protein. The sample includes some 7,700 distinct CDR3 sequences, roughly 16% of them seen just once. Germline CDR1 is SGHRS and CDR2 is YFSETQ. This CDR3 spans 14 amino acids. V was pared by 0 bases and J by 10 bases, with 7 bases of the junction left unmatched.

This TCR derives from a male donor with early-stage non-small cell lung cancer. V and J are TRBV5-1 and TRBJ1-5; the match to TRBD1 covers 7 bases. Source: normal lung tissue next to the tumor, taken at surgery. This chain's CDR3 is CASSLGQGDQPQHF. Here the CDR3 DNA reads TGCGCCAGCAGCTTGGGGCAGGGGGACCAACCCCAGCATTTT.